This is a list of T cell receptor beta chains from one sample in a study of blood T cell repertoires in COVID-19. TCRdb keeps only in-frame clones here, not all; method: immunoSEQ multiplex PCR. The sample consists of some 350,000 clones, approximately 86% of them appearing once. The specimen was peripheral blood. These receptors were collected from a human donor in a cohort sampled during active COVID-19. Both conserved end residues are part of each CDR3. The order of the fields is D gene, CDR3 length, J gene, V gene, clone size, CDR3 DNA, CDR3 protein. The D gene is left open where the match is weak. A row's size may be missing; if present it is once, few, many or a size class.

d_call: TRBD2
cdr3_length: 15
j_call: TRBJ2-1
v_call: TRBV6-4
clone_size: .
cdr3_nt: TGTGCCAGCAGTGACTCTGCTAGCGGGGCCCATGAGCAGTTCTTC
cdr3_aa: CASSDSASGAHEQFF

d_call: .
cdr3_length: 15
j_call: TRBJ2-3
v_call: TRBV7-3
clone_size: .
cdr3_nt: TGTGCCAGCAGCTTAAACGGGAGAGGCACAGATACGCAGTATTTT
cdr3_aa: CASSLNGRGTDTQYF

d_call: TRBD1
cdr3_length: 14
j_call: TRBJ1-2
v_call: TRBV18
clone_size: .
cdr3_nt: TGTGCCAGCTCACCGACAGGGGAAGGGTATGGCTACACCTTC
cdr3_aa: CASSPTGEGYGYTF

d_call: TRBD1
cdr3_length: 16
j_call: TRBJ1-1
v_call: TRBV18
clone_size: .
cdr3_nt: TGTGCCAGCTCATACTCCGGGACAGCCATAACAGACGAAGCTTTCTTT
cdr3_aa: CASSYSGTAITDEAFF

d_call: .
cdr3_length: 14
j_call: TRBJ2-5
v_call: TRBV5-4
clone_size: .
cdr3_nt: TGTGCCAGCAGCTTTTCCAGGGACCAAGAGACCCAGTACTTC
cdr3_aa: CASSFSRDQETQYF

d_call: .
cdr3_length: 13
j_call: TRBJ1-5
v_call: TRBV6-5
clone_size: .
cdr3_nt: TGTGCCAGCAGGCCACTAGACAGGCAGCCCCAGCATTTT
cdr3_aa: CASRPLDRQPQHF

d_call: .
cdr3_length: 13
j_call: TRBJ2-1
v_call: TRBV5-1
clone_size: .
cdr3_nt: TGCGCCAGCAGAACTTCCCTCCGGGATGAGCAGTTCTTC
cdr3_aa: CASRTSLRDEQFF

d_call: TRBD2
cdr3_length: 17
j_call: TRBJ2-2
v_call: TRBV5-1
clone_size: .
cdr3_nt: TGCGCCAGCAGCTCGAACTCGGGGGGGCTGGGCACCGGGGAGCTGTTTTTT
cdr3_aa: CASSSNSGGLGTGELFF

d_call: TRBD1
cdr3_length: 16
j_call: TRBJ1-1
v_call: TRBV5-1
clone_size: once
cdr3_nt: TGCGCCAGCAGACTTAATCCGGGACAGATGAACACTGAAGCTTTCTTT
cdr3_aa: CASRLNPGQMNTEAFF

d_call: .
cdr3_length: 17
j_call: TRBJ1-1
v_call: TRBV5-8
clone_size: .
cdr3_nt: TGTGCCAGCAGCTTTCGGATTGCAAAAAGGTGGAGCACTGAAGCTTTCTTT
cdr3_aa: CASSFRIAKRWSTEAFF

d_call: .
cdr3_length: 15
j_call: TRBJ1-1
v_call: TRBV5-1
clone_size: once
cdr3_nt: TGCGCCAGCAGCTTGGGGACAGCGGTAAACACTGAAGCTTTCTTT
cdr3_aa: CASSLGTAVNTEAFF

d_call: .
cdr3_length: 15
j_call: TRBJ2-5
v_call: TRBV3-1/TRBV3-2
clone_size: .
cdr3_nt: TGTGCCAGCAGCCAAGCTCCGGTAGCGCCGGAGACCCAGTACTTC
cdr3_aa: CASSQAPVAPETQYF

d_call: TRBD1
cdr3_length: 14
j_call: TRBJ1-3
v_call: TRBV6-5
clone_size: .
cdr3_nt: TGTGCCAGCGGATCCAGGGGGCCTGGAAACACCATATATTTT
cdr3_aa: CASGSRGPGNTIYF

d_call: TRBD1
cdr3_length: 16
j_call: TRBJ2-7
v_call: TRBV27
clone_size: .
cdr3_nt: TGTGCCAGCAGTTACTCGACAGGGATAAGGACCTACGAGCAGTACTTC
cdr3_aa: CASSYSTGIRTYEQYF

d_call: TRBD2
cdr3_length: 14
j_call: TRBJ2-7
v_call: TRBV6-6
clone_size: once
cdr3_nt: TGTGCCAGCAGTCCCGAAGGTAGCGGGGGCGAGCAGTACTTC
cdr3_aa: CASSPEGSGGEQYF

d_call: .
cdr3_length: 17
j_call: TRBJ2-5
v_call: TRBV15
clone_size: .
cdr3_nt: TGTGCCACCAGCAGAGGGTCCGGGACACCCTACCAAGAGACCCAGTACTTC
cdr3_aa: CATSRGSGTPYQETQYF

d_call: .
cdr3_length: 15
j_call: TRBJ2-7
v_call: TRBV28
clone_size: .
cdr3_nt: TGTGCCAGCAGTTTACCCCGGACTGTATACCACGAGCAGTACTTC
cdr3_aa: CASSLPRTVYHEQYF

d_call: .
cdr3_length: 13
j_call: TRBJ2-7
v_call: TRBV10-2
clone_size: .
cdr3_nt: TGCGCCAGCCGGGTGTCGGTGGCCTACGAGCAGTACTTC
cdr3_aa: CASRVSVAYEQYF

d_call: TRBD1
cdr3_length: 14
j_call: TRBJ1-3
v_call: TRBV7-7
clone_size: .
cdr3_nt: TGTGCCAGCAGCCAGGACAGGAGTGGAAACACCATATATTTT
cdr3_aa: CASSQDRSGNTIYF

d_call: .
cdr3_length: 15
j_call: TRBJ1-1
v_call: TRBV27
clone_size: .
cdr3_nt: TGTGCCAGCAGGGAGACTCTAGGGGCCGGTACTGAAGCTTTCTTT
cdr3_aa: CASRETLGAGTEAFF

d_call: TRBD1
cdr3_length: 17
j_call: TRBJ2-7
v_call: TRBV6-4
clone_size: .
cdr3_nt: TGTGCCAGCAGTGAAGGGACAGGGACTTTTATTCCCCACGAGCAGTACTTC
cdr3_aa: CASSEGTGTFIPHEQYF

d_call: .
cdr3_length: 16
j_call: TRBJ2-1
v_call: TRBV5-4
clone_size: .
cdr3_nt: TGTGCCAGCAGCCGGGGGAGCGCCAGCTCCTACAATGAGCAGTTCTTC
cdr3_aa: CASSRGSASSYNEQFF

d_call: .
cdr3_length: 15
j_call: TRBJ2-2
v_call: TRBV5-8
clone_size: .
cdr3_nt: TGTGCCAGCAGCCTGGGTGATGGGAGGACCGGGGAGCTGTTTTTT
cdr3_aa: CASSLGDGRTGELFF

d_call: .
cdr3_length: 14
j_call: TRBJ1-1
v_call: TRBV4-1
clone_size: .
cdr3_nt: TGCGCCAGCAGCCAAGATGCGGGGAAGACTGAAGCTTTCTTT
cdr3_aa: CASSQDAGKTEAFF

d_call: TRBD2
cdr3_length: 16
j_call: TRBJ2-5
v_call: TRBV7-2
clone_size: few
cdr3_nt: TGTGCCAGCAGCCCAAGACCTAGCGGGGGGCGGGAGACCCAGTACTTC
cdr3_aa: CASSPRPSGGRETQYF

d_call: .
cdr3_length: 14
j_call: TRBJ2-3
v_call: TRBV6-5
clone_size: .
cdr3_nt: TGTGCCACCGCGACCCGCCAGGCGTCAGATACGCAGTATTTT
cdr3_aa: CATATRQASDTQYF

d_call: TRBD1
cdr3_length: 15
j_call: TRBJ1-4
v_call: TRBV24-1
clone_size: .
cdr3_nt: TGTGCCACCAGTGATTGGGGACAGGGGAATGAAAAACTGTTTTTT
cdr3_aa: CATSDWGQGNEKLFF

d_call: .
cdr3_length: 13
j_call: TRBJ2-5
v_call: TRBV27
clone_size: .
cdr3_nt: TGTGCCAGCAGGAAGGGAGTTCAAGAGACCCAGTACTTC
cdr3_aa: CASRKGVQETQYF

d_call: .
cdr3_length: 16
j_call: TRBJ2-4
v_call: TRBV28
clone_size: .
cdr3_nt: TGTGCCAGCAGGGATAGGACATTTGTAGCCAAAAACATTCAGTACTTC
cdr3_aa: CASRDRTFVAKNIQYF

d_call: TRBD1
cdr3_length: 14
j_call: TRBJ1-2
v_call: TRBV15
clone_size: few
cdr3_nt: TGTGCCACCAGGCCGGGACAGGGGGTTTATGGCTACACCTTC
cdr3_aa: CATRPGQGVYGYTF

d_call: .
cdr3_length: 13
j_call: TRBJ2-7
v_call: TRBV6-6
clone_size: .
cdr3_nt: TGTGCCAGCGGACCACTTGACAGTTACGAGCAGTACTTC
cdr3_aa: CASGPLDSYEQYF

d_call: .
cdr3_length: 18
j_call: TRBJ1-1
v_call: TRBV30
clone_size: .
cdr3_nt: TGTGCCTGGAGTGTAAATCCCGGCGGCTATGCTATGAACACTGAAGCTTTCTTT
cdr3_aa: CAWSVNPGGYAMNTEAFF

d_call: .
cdr3_length: 15
j_call: TRBJ2-2
v_call: TRBV9
clone_size: .
cdr3_nt: TGTGCCAGCAGCGTAGGGGAGGCGGGCACCGGGGAGCTGTTTTTT
cdr3_aa: CASSVGEAGTGELFF

d_call: TRBD2
cdr3_length: 15
j_call: TRBJ2-3
v_call: TRBV10-3
clone_size: once
cdr3_nt: TGTGCCATCAGTCCCGGGGAGGGGCCCTCAGATACGCAGTATTTT
cdr3_aa: CAISPGEGPSDTQYF